One T cell receptor (beta chain) is described in this entry. The antigen is not known. This sample was included in a study of cytomegalovirus exposure and HLA in healthy donors. Study-wide points: In a later analysis, specific HLA alleles were associated with 15,000 or so TCR beta sequences at a 0.05 false discovery rate.

Germline V gene data show CDR1 as LGHNA and CDR2 as YNFKEQ. This CDR3 comprises 18 residues. Trimming at V came to 1 base and at J to 4 bases, leaving 12 bases not matched to a gene. Vbeta (60) and Jbeta (13) primers were used in the PCR. The method was immunoSEQ multiplex PCR; TCRdb's version includes in-frame clones alone and lacks a portion of them. The profile shows tens of thousands of clones, about 78% of them singletons. The gene calls are TRBV4-2 and TRBJ2-3, with 9 bases fitting TRBD2. This clonotype originated in a male donor in good health and CMV-seronegative. Sequenced sample: PBMCs. For the CDR3, the DNA is TGTGCCAGCAGCCAAGTCGCCCCGCGGGAGGGCCGCGCAGATACGCAGTATTTT. It specifies CASSQVAPREGRADTQYF.